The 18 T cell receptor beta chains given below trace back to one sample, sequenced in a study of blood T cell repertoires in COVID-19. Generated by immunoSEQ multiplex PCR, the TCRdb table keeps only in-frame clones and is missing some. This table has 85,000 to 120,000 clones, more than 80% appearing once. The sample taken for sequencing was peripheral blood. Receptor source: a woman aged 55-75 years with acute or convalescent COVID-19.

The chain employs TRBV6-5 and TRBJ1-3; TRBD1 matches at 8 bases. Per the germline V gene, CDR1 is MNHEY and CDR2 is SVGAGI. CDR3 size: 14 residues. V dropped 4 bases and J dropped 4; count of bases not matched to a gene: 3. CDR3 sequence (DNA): TGTGCCAGCAGTTCGACAGGGGCCGGAAACACCATATATTTT. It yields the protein CASSSTGAGNTIYF.

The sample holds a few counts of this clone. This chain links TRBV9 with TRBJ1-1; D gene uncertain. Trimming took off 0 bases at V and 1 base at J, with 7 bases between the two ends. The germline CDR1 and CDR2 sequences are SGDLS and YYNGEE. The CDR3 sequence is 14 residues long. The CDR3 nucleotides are TGTGCCAGCAGCGTAGTACCAGAGAACACTGAAGCTTTCTTT. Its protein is CASSVVPENTEAFF.

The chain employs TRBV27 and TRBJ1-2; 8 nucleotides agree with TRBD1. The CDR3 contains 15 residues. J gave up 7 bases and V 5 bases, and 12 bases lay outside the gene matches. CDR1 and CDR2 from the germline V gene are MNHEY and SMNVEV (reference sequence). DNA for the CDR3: TGTGCCAGCAGTCTCAACCTCGGACAGGGTAGTGGCTACACCTTC. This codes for CASSLNLGQGSGYTF.

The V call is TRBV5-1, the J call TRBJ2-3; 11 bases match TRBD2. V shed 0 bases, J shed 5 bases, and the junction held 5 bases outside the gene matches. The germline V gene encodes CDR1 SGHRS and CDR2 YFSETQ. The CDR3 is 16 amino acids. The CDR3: CASSLDLAGGGDTQYF. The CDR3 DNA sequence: TGCGCCAGCAGCTTGGACCTAGCGGGAGGAGGAGATACGCAGTATTTT.

In nucleotides, the CDR3 is TGCGCCAGCAGCTTGGGACTAGCGGGGGCCCCCGGGGAGCTGTTTTTT. It codes for CASSLGLAGAPGELFF. The gene calls are TRBV5-1 and TRBJ2-2; 12 bases align to TRBD2. The V gene's germline CDR1 is SGHRS and CDR2 YFSETQ. The CDR3 loop spans 16 amino acids. The ends lost 0 bases at V and 6 bases at J; junction bases unmatched: 3.

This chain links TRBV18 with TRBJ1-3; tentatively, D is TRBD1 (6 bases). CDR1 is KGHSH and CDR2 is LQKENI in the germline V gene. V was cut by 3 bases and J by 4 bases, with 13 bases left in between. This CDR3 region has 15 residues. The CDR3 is CASSPAGAMGNTIYF. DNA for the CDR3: TGTGCCAGCTCACCGGCGGGGGCGATGGGAAACACCATATATTTT.

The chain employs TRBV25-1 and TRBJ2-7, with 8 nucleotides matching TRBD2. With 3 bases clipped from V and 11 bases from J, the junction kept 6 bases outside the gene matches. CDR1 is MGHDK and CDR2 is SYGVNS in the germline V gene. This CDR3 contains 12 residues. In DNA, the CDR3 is TGTGCCAGCAGTGACCTCGGGGGGGGGAAGTACTTC. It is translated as CASSDLGGGKYF.

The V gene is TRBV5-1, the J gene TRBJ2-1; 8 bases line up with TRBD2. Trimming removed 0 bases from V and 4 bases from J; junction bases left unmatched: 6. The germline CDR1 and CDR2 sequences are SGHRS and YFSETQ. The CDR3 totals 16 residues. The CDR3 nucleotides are TGCGCCAGCAGCTTGGCCCCAGCGGGGGCGTACAATGAGCAGTTCTTC. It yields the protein CASSLAPAGAYNEQFF.

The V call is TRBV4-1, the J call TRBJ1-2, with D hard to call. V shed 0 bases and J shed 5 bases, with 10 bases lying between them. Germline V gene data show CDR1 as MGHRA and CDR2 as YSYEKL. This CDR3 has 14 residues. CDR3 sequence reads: CASSQERGPYGYTF. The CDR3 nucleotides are TGCGCCAGCAGCCAAGAGAGAGGGCCGTATGGCTACACCTTC.

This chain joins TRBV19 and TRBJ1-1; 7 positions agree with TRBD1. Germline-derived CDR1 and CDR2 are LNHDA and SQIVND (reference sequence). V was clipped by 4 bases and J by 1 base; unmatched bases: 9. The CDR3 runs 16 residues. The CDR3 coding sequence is TGTGCCAGTAGTACGAGGGACAGCATACAGAACACTGAAGCTTTCTTT. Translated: CASSTRDSIQNTEAFF. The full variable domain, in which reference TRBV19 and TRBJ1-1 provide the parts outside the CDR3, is DGGITQSPKYLFRKEGQNVTLSCEQNLNHDAMYWYRQDPGQGLRLIYYSQIVNDFQKGDIAEGYSVSREKKESFPLTVTSAQKNPTAFYLCASSTRDSIQNTEAFFGQGTRLTVV.

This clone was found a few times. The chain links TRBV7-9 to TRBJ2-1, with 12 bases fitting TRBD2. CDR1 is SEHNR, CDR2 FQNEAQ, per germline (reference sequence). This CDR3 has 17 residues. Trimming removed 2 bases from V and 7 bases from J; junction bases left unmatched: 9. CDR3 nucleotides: TGTGCCAGCAGCTTACCAACGACTAGCGGGGGTACGAATGAGCAGTTCTTC. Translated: CASSLPTTSGGTNEQFF.

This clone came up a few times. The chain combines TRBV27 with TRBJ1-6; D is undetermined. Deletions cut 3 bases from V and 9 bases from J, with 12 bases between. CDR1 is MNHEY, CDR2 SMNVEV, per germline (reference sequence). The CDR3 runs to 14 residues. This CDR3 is CASSFNAGFSPLHF. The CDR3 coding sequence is TGTGCCAGCAGTTTTAACGCAGGTTTTTCACCCCTCCACTTT.

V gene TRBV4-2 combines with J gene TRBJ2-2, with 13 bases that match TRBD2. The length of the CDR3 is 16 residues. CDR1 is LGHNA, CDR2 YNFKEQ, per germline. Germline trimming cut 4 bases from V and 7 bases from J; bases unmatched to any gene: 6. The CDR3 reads CASSRGLAGVGGELFF. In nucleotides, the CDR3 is TGTGCCAGCAGCCGAGGACTAGCGGGAGTGGGCGGGGAGCTGTTTTTT.

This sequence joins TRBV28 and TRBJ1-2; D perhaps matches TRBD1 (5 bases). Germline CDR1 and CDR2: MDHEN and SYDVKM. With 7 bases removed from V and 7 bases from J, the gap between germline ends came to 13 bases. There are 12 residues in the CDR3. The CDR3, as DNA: TGTGCCAGCATCTCATTCGGGGGTGGCTACACCTTC. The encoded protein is CASISFGGGYTF.

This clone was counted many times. The CDR3 DNA is TGTGCCAGCAGACAGGGACAGGGCCACGAGCAGTACTTC. It codes for CASRQGQGHEQYF. The J gene is TRBJ2-7, the V gene TRBV2; 9 nucleotides align to TRBD1. The CDR3 totals 13 residues. The germline CDR1 and CDR2 sequences are SNHLY and FYNNEI. J was trimmed by 5 bases and V by 6 bases; bases with no gene match: 5.

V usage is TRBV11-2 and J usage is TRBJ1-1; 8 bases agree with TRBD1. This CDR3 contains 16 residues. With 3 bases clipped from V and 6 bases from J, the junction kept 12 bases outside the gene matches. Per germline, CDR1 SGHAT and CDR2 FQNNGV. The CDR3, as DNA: TGTGCCAGCAGCTTTGAGTTTAGACAGGGGTGGGCTGAAGCTTTCTTT. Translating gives CASSFEFRQGWAEAFF.

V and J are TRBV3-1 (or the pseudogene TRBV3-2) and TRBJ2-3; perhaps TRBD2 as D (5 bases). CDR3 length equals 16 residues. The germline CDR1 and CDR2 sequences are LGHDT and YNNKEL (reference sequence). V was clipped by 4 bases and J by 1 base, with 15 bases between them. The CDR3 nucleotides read TGTGCCAGCAGCCCGCGGGTGACTGAGGGCACAGATACGCAGTATTTT. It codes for CASSPRVTEGTDTQYF.

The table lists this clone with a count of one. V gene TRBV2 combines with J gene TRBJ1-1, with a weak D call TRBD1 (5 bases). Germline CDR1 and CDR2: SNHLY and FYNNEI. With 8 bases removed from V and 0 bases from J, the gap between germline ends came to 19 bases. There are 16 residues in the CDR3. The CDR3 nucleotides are TGTGCCAGCCCCGGGCGGGGCCTGGAGTTGAACACTGAAGCTTTCTTT. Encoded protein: CASPGRGLELNTEAFF. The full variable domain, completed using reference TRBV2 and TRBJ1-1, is EPEVTQTPSHQVTQMGQEVILRCVPISNHLYFYWYRQILGQKVEFLVSFYNNEISEKSEIFDDQFSVERPDGSNFTLKIRSTKLEDSAMYFCASPGRGLELNTEAFFGQGTRLTVV.